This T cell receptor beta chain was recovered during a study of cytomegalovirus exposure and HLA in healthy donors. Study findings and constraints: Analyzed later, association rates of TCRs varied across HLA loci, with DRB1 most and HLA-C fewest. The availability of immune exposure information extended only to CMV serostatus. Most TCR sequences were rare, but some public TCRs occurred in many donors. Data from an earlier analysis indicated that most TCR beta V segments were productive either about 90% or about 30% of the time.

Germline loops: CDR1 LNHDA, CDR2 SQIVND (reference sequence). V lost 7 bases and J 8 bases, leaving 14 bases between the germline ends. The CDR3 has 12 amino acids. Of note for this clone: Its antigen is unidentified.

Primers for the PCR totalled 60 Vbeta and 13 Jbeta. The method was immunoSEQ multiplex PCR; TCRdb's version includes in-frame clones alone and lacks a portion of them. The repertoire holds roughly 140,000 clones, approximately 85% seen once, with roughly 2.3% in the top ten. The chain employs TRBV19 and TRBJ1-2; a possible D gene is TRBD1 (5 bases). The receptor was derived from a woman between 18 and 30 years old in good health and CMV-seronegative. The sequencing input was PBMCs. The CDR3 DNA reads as TGTGCCAGTATTGGATGGGGGGACGGCTACACCTTC. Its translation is CASIGWGDGYTF.